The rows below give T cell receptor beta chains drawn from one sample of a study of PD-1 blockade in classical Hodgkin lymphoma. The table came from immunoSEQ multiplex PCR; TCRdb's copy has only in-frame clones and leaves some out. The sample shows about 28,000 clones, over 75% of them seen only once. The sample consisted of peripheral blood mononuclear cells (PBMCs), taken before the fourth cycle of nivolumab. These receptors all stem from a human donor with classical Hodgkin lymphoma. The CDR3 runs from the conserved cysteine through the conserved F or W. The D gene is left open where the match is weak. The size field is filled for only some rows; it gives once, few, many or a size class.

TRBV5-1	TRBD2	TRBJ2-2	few	CASSLELAGGPAGELFF	TGCGCCAGCAGCTTGGAACTAGCGGGAGGGCCAGCCGGGGAGCTGTTTTTT
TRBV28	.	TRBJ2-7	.	CASSLFLVSEQYF	TGTGCCAGCAGTTTATTCCTAGTCTCGGAGCAGTACTTC
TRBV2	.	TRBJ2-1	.	CASSEIAKDEQFF	TGTGCCAGCAGTGAGATAGCCAAAGATGAGCAGTTCTTC
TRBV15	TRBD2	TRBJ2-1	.	CATSSLAVLNNEQFF	TGTGCCACCAGCAGTCTAGCGGTCTTAAACAATGAGCAGTTCTTC
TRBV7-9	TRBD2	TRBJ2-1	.	CASSLALGLAEYNEQFF	TGTGCCAGCAGCTTAGCGCTAGGACTAGCGGAATACAATGAGCAGTTCTTC
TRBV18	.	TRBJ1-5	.	CASSPQGFNQPQHF	TGTGCCAGCTCACCGCAGGGTTTCAATCAGCCCCAGCATTTT
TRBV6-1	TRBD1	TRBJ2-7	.	CASSPGQGLYEQYF	TGTGCCAGCAGTCCCGGACAGGGGCTCTACGAGCAGTACTTC
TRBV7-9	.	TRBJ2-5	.	CASSPGGTFQETQYF	TGTGCCAGCAGCCCGGGCGGGACTTTTCAAGAGACCCAGTACTTC
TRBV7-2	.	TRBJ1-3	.	CASSLKRTYSGNTIYF	TGTGCCAGCAGCCTGAAGAGGACCTACTCTGGAAACACCATATATTTT
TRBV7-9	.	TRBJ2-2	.	CASSLFGELFF	TGTGCCAGCAGCTTATTCGGGGAGCTGTTTTTT
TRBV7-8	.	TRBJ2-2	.	CASSLVMGGNTGELFF	TGTGCCAGCAGCTTAGTTATGGGAGGGAACACCGGGGAGCTGTTTTTT
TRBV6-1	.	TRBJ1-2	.	CASSVARTYGYTF	TGTGCCAGCAGTGTCGCGAGGACCTATGGCTACACCTTC
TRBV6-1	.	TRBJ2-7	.	CASSEAAQGGYEQYF	TGTGCCAGCAGTGAAGCCGCGCAGGGTGGGTACGAGCAGTACTTC
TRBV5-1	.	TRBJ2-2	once	CASSGHSNTGELFF	TGCGCCAGCTCCGGACACTCGAACACCGGGGAGCTGTTTTTT
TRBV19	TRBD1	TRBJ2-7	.	CASSDRASEQYF	TGTGCCAGTAGCGACAGGGCGAGCGAGCAGTACTTC
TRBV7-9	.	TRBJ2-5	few	CASSLAGGRETQYF	TGTGCCAGCAGCTTAGCGGGGGGGCGAGAGACCCAGTACTTC
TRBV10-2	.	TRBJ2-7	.	CASSEVRREQYF	TGCGCCAGCAGTGAGGTCAGGCGCGAGCAGTACTTC
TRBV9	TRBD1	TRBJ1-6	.	CASRGTAGGSPLHF	TGTGCCAGCAGGGGGACAGCCGGGGGTTCACCCCTCCACTTT
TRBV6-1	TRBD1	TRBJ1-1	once	CATGQGLNTEAFF	TGTGCCACAGGACAGGGGTTGAACACTGAAGCTTTCTTT
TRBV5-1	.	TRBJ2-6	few	CASSLTGTRFPISGANVLTF	TGCGCCAGCAGCTTGACCGGGACCCGCTTCCCAATTTCCGGGGCCAACGTCCTGACTTTC
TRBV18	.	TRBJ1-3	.	CASSLGRVISGNTIYF	TGTGCCAGCTCACTTGGGCGCGTTATCTCTGGAAACACCATATATTTT
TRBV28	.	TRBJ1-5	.	CASSLSRSPGYQPQHF	TGTGCCAGCAGTTTATCTCGTTCCCCAGGGTACCAGCCCCAGCATTTT
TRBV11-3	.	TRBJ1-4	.	CASSLDRKRPLRPNEKLFF	TGTGCCAGCAGCTTAGATCGTAAGAGACCCCTACGGCCTAATGAAAAACTGTTTTTT
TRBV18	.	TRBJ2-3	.	CASSPPSTDTQYF	TGTGCCAGCTCACCTCCTAGCACAGATACGCAGTATTTT
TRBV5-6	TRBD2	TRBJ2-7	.	CASSLTSGTDEQYF	TGTGCCAGCAGCCTGACTAGCGGGACGGACGAGCAGTACTTC
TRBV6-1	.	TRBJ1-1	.	CASERGGTEAFF	TGTGCCAGCGAGAGGGGTGGCACTGAAGCTTTCTTT
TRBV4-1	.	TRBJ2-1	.	CASSRLMTATYNEQFF	TGCGCCAGCAGCCGCCTAATGACAGCAACCTACAATGAGCAGTTCTTC
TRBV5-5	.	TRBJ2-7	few	CASSLDDYYEQYF	TGTGCCAGCAGCTTGGATGACTACTACGAGCAGTACTTC
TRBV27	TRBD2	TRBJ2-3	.	CASSTIAGGPGILDTQYF	TGTGCCAGCAGCACGATAGCGGGAGGGCCGGGGATCCTAGATACGCAGTATTTT
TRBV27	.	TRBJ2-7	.	CASSRPGPQEGSYEQYF	TGTGCCAGCAGTAGACCGGGGCCCCAAGAGGGGTCCTACGAGCAGTACTTC
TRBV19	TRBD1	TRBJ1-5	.	CASSSGTGVFNQPQHF	TGTGCCAGTAGTTCGGGGACAGGGGTGTTCAATCAGCCCCAGCATTTT
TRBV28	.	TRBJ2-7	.	CASSPGVYEQYF	TGTGCCAGCAGCCCAGGGGTCTACGAGCAGTACTTC
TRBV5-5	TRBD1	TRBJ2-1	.	CASSSTGVSYNEQFF	TGTGCCAGCAGTTCAACAGGGGTCTCCTACAATGAGCAGTTCTTC
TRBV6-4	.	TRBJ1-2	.	CASSERTSVRRDGYTF	TGTGCCAGCAGTGAGCGAACTAGTGTGCGGAGAGATGGCTACACCTTC
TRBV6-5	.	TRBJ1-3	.	CASSYSILSGNTIYF	TGTGCCAGCAGTTACTCGATATTATCTGGAAACACCATATATTTT
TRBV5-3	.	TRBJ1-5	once	CARSSTGVSEQPQHF	TGTGCCAGAAGCTCGACAGGCGTTTCGGAACAGCCCCAGCATTTT
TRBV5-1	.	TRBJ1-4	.	CASKTAGGSNEKLFF	TGCGCCAGCAAAACCGCCGGCGGATCTAATGAAAAACTGTTTTTT
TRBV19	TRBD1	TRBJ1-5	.	CASTETGRQPQHF	TGTGCCAGTACTGAGACAGGGCGCCAGCCCCAGCATTTT
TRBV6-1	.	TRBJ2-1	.	CASSAYNEQFF	TGTGCCAGCAGTGCTTACAATGAGCAGTTCTTC
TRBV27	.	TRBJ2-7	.	CASSWAGESFEQYF	TGTGCCAGCAGTTGGGCAGGGGAATCGTTCGAGCAGTACTTC
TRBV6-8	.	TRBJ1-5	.	CASSEGRVWHF	TGTGCCAGCAGTGAAGGAAGGGTTTGGCATTTT
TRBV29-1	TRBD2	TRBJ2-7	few	CSVLAGYEQYF	TGCAGCGTTCTAGCGGGTTACGAGCAGTACTTC
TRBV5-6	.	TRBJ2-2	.	CASSPLERRLLVRPGELFF	TGTGCCAGCAGCCCGCTCGAGAGACGCCTCCTTGTGAGGCCCGGGGAGCTGTTTTTT
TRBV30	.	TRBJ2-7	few	CAWSVLLASYEQYF	TGTGCCTGGAGTGTACTCCTAGCCTCCTACGAGCAGTACTTC
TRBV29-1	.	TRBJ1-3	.	CSVEGNLGNTIYF	TGCAGCGTTGAGGGCAATCTCGGAAACACCATATATTTT
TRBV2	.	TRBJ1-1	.	CASSEQGNTEAFF	TGTGCCAGCAGTGAACAGGGGAACACTGAAGCTTTCTTT
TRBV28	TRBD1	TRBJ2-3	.	CASSPGTDTDTQYF	TGTGCCAGCAGTCCCGGGACAGACACAGATACGCAGTATTTT
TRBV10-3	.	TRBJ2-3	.	CAISELDTDTQYF	TGTGCCATCAGCGAGCTGGACACAGATACGCAGTATTTT
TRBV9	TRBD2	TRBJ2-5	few	CASSAGAGGIGETQYF	TGTGCCAGCAGCGCAGGGGCGGGAGGTATCGGGGAGACCCAGTACTTC
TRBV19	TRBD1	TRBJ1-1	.	CASSIGQGAAFF	TGTGCCAGTAGTATTGGACAGGGGGCAGCTTTCTTT
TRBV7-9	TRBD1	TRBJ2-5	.	CASTLRQGSETQYF	TGTGCCAGCACCCTAAGACAGGGCTCGGAGACCCAGTACTTC
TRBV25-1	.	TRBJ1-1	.	CASSARQGHMNTEAFF	TGTGCCAGCAGTGCCCGGCAAGGACACATGAACACTGAAGCTTTCTTT
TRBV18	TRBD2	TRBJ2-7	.	CASSPIAGGGYEQYF	TGTGCCAGCTCCCCCATAGCGGGAGGGGGCTACGAGCAGTACTTC
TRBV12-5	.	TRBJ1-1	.	CASGLGGSGTEAFF	TGTGCTAGTGGTTTGGGAGGTTCGGGCACTGAAGCTTTCTTT
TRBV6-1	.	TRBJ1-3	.	CASSLRTSGNTIYF	TGTGCCAGCAGCCTCAGGACATCTGGAAACACCATATATTTT
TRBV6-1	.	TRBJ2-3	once	CASSELGGSSDTQYF	TGTGCCAGCAGTGAACTGGGGGGAAGCTCAGATACGCAGTATTTT
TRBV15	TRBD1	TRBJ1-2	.	CATSRPLGTVYGYTF	TGTGCCACCAGCAGACCACTCGGGACAGTCTATGGCTACACCTTC
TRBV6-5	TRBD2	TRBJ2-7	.	CASSYRTSGAYEQYF	TGTGCCAGCAGTTACCGGACTAGCGGGGCATACGAGCAGTACTTC
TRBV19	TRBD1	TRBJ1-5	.	CASSSWTGDDQPQHF	TGTGCCAGTAGTTCCTGGACAGGGGATGATCAGCCCCAGCATTTT